The subject of this entry is one T cell receptor beta chain. Its antigen remains unidentified. This entry belongs to a study of cytomegalovirus exposure and HLA in healthy donors. The donors were members of the validation cohort comprising over 90 subjects, separate from the roughly 670-subject first cohort. The study, taken as a whole, reports: As confirmed in vitro, a few CMV-associated chains were specific for CMV antigens. Most TCRs appeared rarely, but some public TCRs recurred in many donors. Cytomegalovirus association was listed for under 200 TCR beta chains.

Generated by immunoSEQ multiplex PCR, the TCRdb table keeps only in-frame clones and is missing some. The sample lists under 300,000 clones, around 85% seen once, with 1% in the top ten. The germline V and J ends were trimmed by 3 bases and 0 bases, with 6 bases remaining between them. The CDR3 has 15 residues. Per germline, CDR1 SGHTA and CDR2 FQGNSA. Sequences were obtained from PBMCs. This receptor was taken from a woman between 18 and 30 years old in good health and CMV-seronegative. The rearrangement links TRBV7-2 to TRBJ2-6; the D gene is possibly TRBD1 (5 bases). CDR3 bases: TGTGCCAGCAGCTTCCAGGGCTCTGGGGCCAACGTCCTGACTTTC. It encodes CASSFQGSGANVLTF.